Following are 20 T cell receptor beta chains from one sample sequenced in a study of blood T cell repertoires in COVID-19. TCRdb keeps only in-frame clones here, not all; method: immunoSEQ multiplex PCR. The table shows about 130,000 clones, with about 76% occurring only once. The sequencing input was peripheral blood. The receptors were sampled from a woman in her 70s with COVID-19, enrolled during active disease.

CDR3: CASSLEGGLGTEAFF. The CDR3 coding sequence is TGTGCCAGCAGCTTAGAAGGCGGGTTGGGGACTGAAGCTTTCTTT. The J gene is TRBJ1-1, the V gene TRBV7-3, with no clear D. The CDR3 has 15 residues. Looked up from germline, CDR1 is SGHTA and CDR2 is FQGTGA. With 2 bases removed from V and 5 bases from J, the gap between germline ends came to 15 bases.

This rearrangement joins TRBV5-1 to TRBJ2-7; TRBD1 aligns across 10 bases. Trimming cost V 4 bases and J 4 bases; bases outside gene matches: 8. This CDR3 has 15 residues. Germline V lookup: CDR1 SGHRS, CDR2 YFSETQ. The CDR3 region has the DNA TGCGCCAGCAGCGCCTCCGGGACAGGGGATTACGAGCAGTACTTC. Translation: CASSASGTGDYEQYF.

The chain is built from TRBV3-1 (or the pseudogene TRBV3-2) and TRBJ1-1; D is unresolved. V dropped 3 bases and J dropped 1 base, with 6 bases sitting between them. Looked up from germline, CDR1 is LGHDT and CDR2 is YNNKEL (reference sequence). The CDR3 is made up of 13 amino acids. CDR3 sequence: CASSHRGNTEAFF. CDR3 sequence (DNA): TGTGCCAGCAGCCATCGAGGGAACACTGAAGCTTTCTTT.

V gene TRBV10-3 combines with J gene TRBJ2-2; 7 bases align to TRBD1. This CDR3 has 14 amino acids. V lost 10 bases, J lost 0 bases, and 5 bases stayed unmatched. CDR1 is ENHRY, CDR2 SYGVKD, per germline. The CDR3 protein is CATAGTANTGELFF. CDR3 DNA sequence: TGTGCCACTGCCGGGACAGCGAACACCGGGGAGCTGTTTTTT.

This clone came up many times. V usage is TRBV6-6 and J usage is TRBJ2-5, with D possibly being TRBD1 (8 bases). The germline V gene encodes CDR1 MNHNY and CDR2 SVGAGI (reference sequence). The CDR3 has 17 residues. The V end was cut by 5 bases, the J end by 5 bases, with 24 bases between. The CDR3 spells CASSRTTTGGDRETQYF. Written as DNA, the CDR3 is TGTGCCAGCAGTCGGACCACAACAGGGGGGGACAGGGAGACCCAGTACTTC.

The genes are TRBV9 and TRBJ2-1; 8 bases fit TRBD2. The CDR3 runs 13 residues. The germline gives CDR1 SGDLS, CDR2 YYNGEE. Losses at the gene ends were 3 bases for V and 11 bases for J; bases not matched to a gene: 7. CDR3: CASSARSGGQQFF. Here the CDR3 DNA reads TGTGCCAGCAGCGCGCGATCGGGGGGGCAGCAGTTCTTC.

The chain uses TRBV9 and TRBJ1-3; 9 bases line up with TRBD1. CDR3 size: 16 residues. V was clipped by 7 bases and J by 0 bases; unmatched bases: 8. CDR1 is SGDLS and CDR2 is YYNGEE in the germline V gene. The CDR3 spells CASGRTGESSGNTIYF. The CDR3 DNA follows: TGTGCCAGCGGCCGGACAGGGGAATCCTCTGGAAACACCATATATTTT.

CDR3 sequence (DNA): TGCGCCAGCAGCCAAGAGGGTAGGACAGGGGTGACACCCCTCCACTTT. It is translated as CASSQEGRTGVTPLHF. The chain recombines TRBV4-1 with TRBJ1-6, with 9 bases identical to TRBD1. J was trimmed by 11 bases and V by 0 bases; bases with no gene match: 8. CDR3 length: 16 residues. Germline-derived CDR1 and CDR2 are MGHRA and YSYEKL.

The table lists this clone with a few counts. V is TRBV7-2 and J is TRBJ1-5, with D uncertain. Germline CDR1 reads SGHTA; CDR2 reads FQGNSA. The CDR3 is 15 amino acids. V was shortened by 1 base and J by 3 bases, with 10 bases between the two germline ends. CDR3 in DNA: TGTGCCAGCAGCTTAGGCAATAGCCTCAATCAGCCCCAGCATTTT. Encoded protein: CASSLGNSLNQPQHF.

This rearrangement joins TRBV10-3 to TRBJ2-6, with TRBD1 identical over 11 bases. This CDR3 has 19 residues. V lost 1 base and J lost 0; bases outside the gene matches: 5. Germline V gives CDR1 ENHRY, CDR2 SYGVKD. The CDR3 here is CAISEFTGTGGSGANVLTF. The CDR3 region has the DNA TGTGCCATCAGTGAGTTTACGGGGACAGGGGGCTCTGGGGCCAACGTCCTGACTTTC.

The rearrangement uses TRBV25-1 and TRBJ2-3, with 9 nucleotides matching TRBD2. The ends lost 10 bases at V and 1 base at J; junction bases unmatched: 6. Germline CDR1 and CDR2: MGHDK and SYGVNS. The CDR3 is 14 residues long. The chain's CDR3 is CAKLAGSRTDTQYF. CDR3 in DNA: TGTGCCAAGCTAGCGGGGTCGCGCACAGATACGCAGTATTTT.

The DNA for the CDR3 is TGTGCCAGCAGCGTAGTGACAGGGGGCCGTGAGCAGTTCTTC. It is translated as CASSVVTGGREQFF. The chain has TRBV9 and TRBJ2-1; 10 nucleotides agree with TRBD1. With V trimmed by 0 bases and J by 9 bases, 3 bases remained unmatched. CDR1 is SGDLS, CDR2 YYNGEE, per germline. This CDR3 has 14 amino acids.

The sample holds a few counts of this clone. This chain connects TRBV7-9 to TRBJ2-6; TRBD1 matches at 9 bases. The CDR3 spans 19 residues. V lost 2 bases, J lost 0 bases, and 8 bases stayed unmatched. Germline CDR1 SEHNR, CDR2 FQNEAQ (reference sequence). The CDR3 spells CASSLRATGGFSGANVLTF. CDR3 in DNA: TGTGCCAGCAGCTTAAGGGCGACAGGGGGATTCTCTGGGGCCAACGTCCTGACTTTC.

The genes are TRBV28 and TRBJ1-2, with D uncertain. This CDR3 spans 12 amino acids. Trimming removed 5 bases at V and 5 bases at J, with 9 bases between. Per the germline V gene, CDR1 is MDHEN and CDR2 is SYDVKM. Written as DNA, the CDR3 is TGTGCCAGCAGTCCCGGTGCGTATGGCTACACCTTC. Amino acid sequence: CASSPGAYGYTF.

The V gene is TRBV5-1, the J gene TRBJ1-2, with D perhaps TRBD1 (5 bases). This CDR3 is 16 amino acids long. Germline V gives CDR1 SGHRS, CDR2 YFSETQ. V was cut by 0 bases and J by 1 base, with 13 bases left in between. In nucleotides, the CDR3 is TGCGCCAGCAGCTTGGAAGGGGCCAGCTTTAACTATGGCTACACCTTC. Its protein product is CASSLEGASFNYGYTF.

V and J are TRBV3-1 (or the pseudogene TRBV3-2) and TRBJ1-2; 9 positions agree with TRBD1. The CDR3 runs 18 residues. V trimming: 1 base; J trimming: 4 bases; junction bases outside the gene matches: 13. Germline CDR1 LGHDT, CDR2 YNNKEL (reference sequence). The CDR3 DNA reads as TGTGCCAGCAGCCAAGCTAAGGGACAGGGACCTTTAGGCTATGGCTACACCTTC. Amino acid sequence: CASSQAKGQGPLGYGYTF.

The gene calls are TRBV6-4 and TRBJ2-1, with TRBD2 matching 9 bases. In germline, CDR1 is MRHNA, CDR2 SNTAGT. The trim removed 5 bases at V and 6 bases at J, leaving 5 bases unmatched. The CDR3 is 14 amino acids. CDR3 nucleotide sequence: TGTGCCAGCAGTAGCGGGGGGAGTCTCAATGAGCAGTTCTTC. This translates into CASSSGGSLNEQFF.

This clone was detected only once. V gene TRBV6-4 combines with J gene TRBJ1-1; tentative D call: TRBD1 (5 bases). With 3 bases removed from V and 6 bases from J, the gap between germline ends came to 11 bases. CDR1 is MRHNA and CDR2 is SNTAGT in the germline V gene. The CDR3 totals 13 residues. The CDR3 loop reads CASSDGWGAEAFF. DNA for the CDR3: TGTGCCAGCAGTGATGGCTGGGGCGCTGAAGCTTTCTTT.

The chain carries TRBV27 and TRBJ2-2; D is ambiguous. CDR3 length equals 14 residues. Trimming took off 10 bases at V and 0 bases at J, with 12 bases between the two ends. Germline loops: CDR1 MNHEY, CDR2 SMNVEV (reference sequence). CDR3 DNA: TGTGCCACCCTCGGAGAACCGAACACCGGGGAGCTGTTTTTT. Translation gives CATLGEPNTGELFF.

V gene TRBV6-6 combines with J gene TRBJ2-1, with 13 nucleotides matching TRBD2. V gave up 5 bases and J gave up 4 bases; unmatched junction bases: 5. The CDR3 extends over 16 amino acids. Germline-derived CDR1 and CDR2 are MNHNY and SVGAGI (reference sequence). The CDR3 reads CASSRLAGGPYNEQFF. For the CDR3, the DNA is TGTGCCAGCAGTCGACTAGCGGGGGGACCTTACAATGAGCAGTTCTTC.